These 15 T cell receptor beta chains came from one sample sequenced in a study of spatial heterogeneity in lung cancer (dated by TCRdb to the late 2010s). Receptors were amplified or captured by 5' RACE. Sequencing relied on a NextSeq 500. TCRdb reprocessing: public reads trimmed at Q25 with fastp, clones called with MiXCR, in-frame beta chains kept. Each record represents a unique CDR3 protein, reported with the most common genes and DNA among its rows. The sample records 23,000 or so distinct CDR3 sequences, approximately 7% of which are singletons. The leading ten clones occupy 14% of the sample. The time point label of this sample denotes: sample taken at primary tumor resection. Whole RNA extracted from tumor and nontumor lung tissue, or from cryopreserved PBMC samples, was used for TCR sequencing without cell sorting. Specimen: PBMCs, collected at surgery. Receptor source: a male donor with early-stage non-small cell lung cancer.

The sample holds many counts of this clonotype. Germline and junction disagree at one end, which may indicate a read error. The chain employs TRBV18 and TRBJ1-5, with unresolved D. Germline assignment: CDR1 KGHSH and CDR2 LQKENI. The CDR3 contains 14 residues. CDR3: CASSPPGPNQPQHF. The CDR3, as DNA: TGTGCCAGCTCTCCACCTGGGCCCAATCAGCCCCAGCATTTT.

This clonotype has ten or more counts. The chain joins TRBV19 to TRBJ2-2; D is unresolved. Germline loops: CDR1 LNHDA, CDR2 SQIVND (reference sequence). Trimming took off 3 bases at V and 0 bases at J, with 11 bases between the two ends. The CDR3 covers 16 residues. In nucleotides, the CDR3 is TGTGCCAGTAGTATTTTGAGCTTCGCGAACACCGGGGAGCTGTTTTTT. Translating it yields CASSILSFANTGELFF.

This clonotype was counted a few times. The genes are TRBV28 and TRBJ2-6; D gene uncertain. This CDR3 is built from 16 residues. Trimming took 5 bases from V and 4 from J, leaving 15 bases between them. CDR1 is MDHEN and CDR2 is SYDVKM in the germline V gene. The CDR3 nucleotides are TGTGCCAGCAGTCCCTACTCCGGATCCGGGGCCAACGTCCTGACTTTC. Amino acid sequence: CASSPYSGSGANVLTF.

The chain recombines TRBV6-2 or TRBV6-3 with TRBJ2-1; D is ambiguous. The CDR3 has 14 residues. Trimming pared 0 bases from V and 5 bases from J, leaving 8 bases between. Germline lookup yields CDR1 MNHEY and CDR2 SVGEGT. CDR3 region: CASSYSPLNNEQFF. In nucleotides, the CDR3 is TGTGCCAGCAGTTACTCTCCCCTCAACAATGAGCAGTTCTTC.

This clonotype was detected only a few times. An end of the junction does not agree with germline; a read error may underlie this. This chain links TRBV27 with TRBJ1-2, with 9 bases that match TRBD1. The germline V gene has CDR1 MNHEY and CDR2 SMNVEV (reference sequence). This CDR3 comprises 13 residues. CDR3 nucleotides: TGTGCCAGCAGTCAGAGCCCACAGGGGGCGCGCGCCTTC. The encoded protein is CASSQSPQGARAF.

The J gene is TRBJ2-3, the V gene TRBV14, with D tentatively TRBD2 (6 bases). Trimming took 0 bases from V and 9 from J, leaving 13 bases between them. This CDR3 contains 14 residues. The germline V gene has CDR1 SGHDN and CDR2 FVKESK. CDR3 sequence: CASSQEKRLVTQYF. CDR3 nucleotides: TGTGCCAGCAGCCAAGAAAAAAGACTAGTCACGCAGTATTTT.

This clonotype was counted a few times. The chain recombines TRBV24-1 with TRBJ2-1; D possibly corresponds to TRBD2 (6 bases). Germline values: CDR1 KGHDR, CDR2 SFDVKD. This CDR3 spans 15 amino acids. Deletions cut 1 base from V and 10 bases from J, with 16 bases between. The CDR3 loop reads CATSDLSSGRGEQFF. For the CDR3, the DNA is TGTGCCACCAGTGATTTATCTTCCGGGAGAGGCGAGCAGTTCTTC.

This clonotype was seen repeatedly, ten times or more. The chain recombines TRBV12-3 or TRBV12-4 with TRBJ1-1; a weak D match, TRBD1 (6 bases). V lost 6 bases and J lost 2, with 13 bases in between. The CDR3 runs to 14 residues. The CDR3 protein is CASSTGYGNTEAFF. In DNA form, the CDR3 reads TGTGCCAGCAGCACAGGGTACGGAAACACTGAAGCTTTCTTT.

V and J are TRBV24-1 and TRBJ2-7; D is unclear. Germline-derived CDR1 and CDR2 are KGHDR and SFDVKD. With 7 bases removed from V and 7 bases from J, the gap between germline ends came to 13 bases. The CDR3 length is 12 residues. CDR3 loop: CATRARRKEQYF. For the CDR3, the DNA is TGTGCCACCAGGGCCAGGCGGAAGGAGCAGTACTTC.

In its sample, this clonotype is medium-sized. V usage is TRBV14 and J usage is TRBJ2-7, with a weak D call TRBD2 (6 bases). V lost 0 bases and J lost 11, with 14 bases in between. There are 13 residues in the CDR3. In germline, CDR1 is SGHDN, CDR2 FVKESK. As DNA, the CDR3 is TGTGCCAGCAGCCAAGATCAGGGCGGGGCTAAGTACTTC. Its translation: CASSQDQGGAKYF. Full variable domain (missing parts from reference TRBV14 and TRBJ2-7): EAGVTQFPSHSVIEKGQTVTLRCDPISGHDNLYWYRRVMGKEIKFLLHFVKESKQDESGMPNNRFLAERTGGTYSTLKVQPAELEDSGVYFCASSQDQGGAKYFGPGTRLTVT.

This chain uses TRBV12-3 or TRBV12-4 with TRBJ1-1; tentatively, D is TRBD1 (5 bases). This CDR3 contains 13 residues. V shed 7 bases and J shed 4 bases, with 13 bases lying between them. The CDR3 loop is CASTPGGGTEAFF. CDR3 coding DNA: TGTGCCAGCACCCCGGGGGGAGGCACTGAAGCTTTCTTT.

In its sample, this clonotype was seen a few times. The CDR3 sequence is CASSPLRGADTQYF. The CDR3 DNA is TGTGCCAGCAGCCCCCTTCGGGGGGCAGATACGCAGTATTTT. The chain couples TRBV11-3 to TRBJ2-3; 7 bases align to TRBD2. After removal of 5 bases from V and 4 bases from J, the junction contained 6 bases not matched to a gene. The CDR3 spans 14 residues. Germline V gene data show CDR1 as SGHNT and CDR2 as YENEEA.

The table lists this clonotype with many counts. The gene calls are TRBV30 and TRBJ2-7; 11 bases line up with TRBD2. Per germline, CDR1 GTSNPN and CDR2 SVGIG (reference sequence). The CDR3 sequence is 15 residues long. The ends lost 0 bases at V and 4 bases at J; junction bases unmatched: 5. The CDR3 here is CAWSVASGGRYEQYV. The CDR3 bases are TGTGCCTGGAGTGTAGCTAGCGGGGGGCGATACGAGCAGTACGTC.

This clonotype was seen only a few times. This chain uses TRBV6-6 with TRBJ2-7; 8 bases are a match to TRBD1. Germline V gene sequence: CDR1 MNHNY, CDR2 SVGAGI (reference sequence). CDR3 size: 13 residues. With 4 bases clipped from V and 6 bases from J, the junction kept 5 bases outside the gene matches. The CDR3, as DNA: TGTGCCAGCAGTTCCCTGGACAGGGCCGAGCAGTACTTC. As protein: CASSSLDRAEQYF.

This clonotype was seen repeatedly, ten times or more. V usage is TRBV5-1 and J usage is TRBJ2-5; TRBD1 agrees at 8 bases. CDR1 and CDR2 from the germline V gene are SGHRS and YFSETQ. Losses at the gene ends were 4 bases for V and 5 bases for J; bases not matched to a gene: 7. The CDR3 runs 14 residues. CDR3 DNA sequence: TGCGCCAGCAGCCAACGGACAGGGCTGGAGACCCAGTACTTC. It specifies CASSQRTGLETQYF.